A single sample is the source of the 14 T cell receptor beta chains below, sequenced in a study of Ad26.COV2.S vaccination and SARS-CoV-2 variants. Produced via immunoSEQ multiplex PCR; TCRdb's table is partial and in-frame only. Among about 350,000 clones listed, around 90% were seen once. The starting material was peripheral blood, obtained after recovery from COVID-19. Receptors were obtained from a human donor who had recovered from COVID-19.

The rearrangement uses TRBV9 and TRBJ1-6, with D possibly TRBD1 on 5 matching bases. V shed 0 bases and J shed 7 bases, with 14 bases lying between them. Germline-derived CDR1 and CDR2 are SGDLS and YYNGEE. There are 16 residues in the CDR3. The CDR3 nucleotides are TGTGCCAGCAGCGTAGAGGCCGGGGCCCCCAATTCACCCCTCCACTTT. Protein: CASSVEAGAPNSPLHF.

The rearrangement uses TRBV19 and TRBJ1-2; D not certain. The CDR3 is 13 residues long. Germline values: CDR1 LNHDA, CDR2 SQIVND (reference sequence). Between the trimmed V and J ends, which lost 4 bases and 6 bases, there was a span of 12 bases. The CDR3 region is CASSTLQADGYTF. The CDR3 DNA follows: TGTGCCAGTAGTACCCTCCAAGCAGATGGCTACACCTTC. Full variable domain (missing parts from reference TRBV19 and TRBJ1-2): DGGITQSPKYLFRKEGQNVTLSCEQNLNHDAMYWYRQDPGQGLRLIYYSQIVNDFQKGDIAEGYSVSREKKESFPLTVTSAQKNPTAFYLCASSTLQADGYTFGSGTRLTVV.

The chain recombines TRBV25-1 with TRBJ2-1; D might be TRBD1 (6 bases). The germline CDR1 and CDR2 sequences are MGHDK and SYGVNS. Trimming left V 1 base short and J 5 bases short, with 15 bases between. The CDR3 is 16 residues long. The CDR3 loop reads CASSESRTVAHNEQFF. Here the CDR3 DNA reads TGTGCCAGCAGTGAATCTCGGACAGTGGCTCACAATGAGCAGTTCTTC.

This clone was detected ten times or more. The CDR3 DNA follows: TGCGCCAGCAGTGAGGGACAGGGATTTCTGCCCCTCCACTTT. As protein: CASSEGQGFLPLHF. This chain joins TRBV10-1 and TRBJ1-6; 8 nucleotides align to TRBD1. V lost 2 bases and J lost 13; bases outside the gene matches: 7. CDR1 and CDR2 (germline): WNHNN, SYGVQD (reference sequence). CDR3 length: 14 residues.

CDR3 DNA sequence: TGTGCCAGTAACGGACAGGGGGCCCTAAACACCGGGGAGCTGTTTTTT. It yields the protein CASNGQGALNTGELFF. The rearrangement uses TRBV19 and TRBJ2-2; 11 positions agree with TRBD1. V was clipped by 7 bases and J by 2 bases; unmatched bases: 6. Germline V lookup: CDR1 LNHDA, CDR2 SQIVND (reference sequence). The CDR3 sequence is 16 residues long.

The V and J genes are TRBV9 and TRBJ1-1; 9 bases agree with TRBD1. Germline CDR1 reads SGDLS; CDR2 reads YYNGEE. This CDR3 has 14 residues. Trimming took 4 bases from V and 10 from J; bases not matched to a gene: 11. The CDR3, as DNA: TGTGCCAGCAGCCCCGGGACAGGGAGCGCGGTAGCTTTCTTT. Its translation: CASSPGTGSAVAFF.

This clone occurred once. This chain joins TRBV3-1 (or the pseudogene TRBV3-2) and TRBJ1-5, with D tentatively TRBD1 (5 bases). CDR3 length equals 14 residues. The V gene's germline CDR1 is LGHDT and CDR2 YNNKEL (reference sequence). V was trimmed by 4 bases and J by 1 base, leaving 8 bases between them. The chain's CDR3 is CASSPGQSNQPQHF. The CDR3 DNA follows: TGTGCCAGCAGCCCAGGACAAAGCAATCAGCCCCAGCATTTT.

The chain uses TRBV18 and TRBJ2-1; no clear D gene. Germline CDR1 is KGHSH and CDR2 is LQKENI. The CDR3 runs to 12 residues. V lost 3 bases to trimming and J lost 8 bases, with 8 bases between them. CDR3 in amino acids: CASSPEEYEQFF. CDR3 coding DNA: TGTGCCAGCTCACCCGAGGAGTATGAGCAGTTCTTC.

This clone was recorded only once. The DNA for the CDR3 is TGTGCCAGCAGCGTAGTTGTAGCGGGGCTCGATGAGCAGTTCTTC. Translation: CASSVVVAGLDEQFF. The chain recombines TRBV9 with TRBJ2-1, with TRBD2 matching 8 bases. V lost 0 bases and J lost 8; bases outside the gene matches: 7. The CDR3 extends over 15 amino acids. Germline V gene sequence: CDR1 SGDLS, CDR2 YYNGEE.

This chain links TRBV15 with TRBJ1-3, with D possibly being TRBD1 (5 bases). V shed 3 bases and J shed 0 bases, with 9 bases lying between them. CDR1 is LNHNV and CDR2 is YYDKDF in the germline V gene (reference sequence). The CDR3 loop spans 15 amino acids. The CDR3 DNA reads as TGTGCCACCAGCAGTGACAGACGCTCTGGAAACACCATATATTTT. It translates to CATSSDRRSGNTIYF.

In its sample, this clone was seen once. The V gene is TRBV6-5, the J gene TRBJ1-1; tentative D call: TRBD1 (5 bases). V was trimmed by 2 bases and J by 3 bases, leaving 13 bases between them. Germline V CDR1 and CDR2: MNHEY, SVGAGI. This CDR3 has 15 residues. The DNA for the CDR3 is TGTGCCAGCAGTTACGGTGCAGGGAGGGACACTGAAGCTTTCTTT. This encodes CASSYGAGRDTEAFF.

This chain uses TRBV7-2 with TRBJ2-5; 12 nucleotides agree with TRBD2. This CDR3 region has 15 residues. V was pared by 5 bases and J by 5 bases, with 6 bases of the junction left unmatched. Germline CDR1 and CDR2: SGHTA and FQGNSA. The CDR3 spells CASSLTGTSGETQYF. The CDR3 DNA sequence: TGTGCCAGCAGCCTGACCGGGACTAGCGGGGAGACCCAGTACTTC.

This chain links TRBV7-9 with TRBJ2-3; TRBD1 aligns across 10 bases. This CDR3 region has 16 residues. V dropped 5 bases and J dropped 3; count of bases not matched to a gene: 8. The germline V gene encodes CDR1 SEHNR and CDR2 FQNEAQ (reference sequence). Written as DNA, the CDR3 is TGTGCCAGCAGCCAATCTAGGGGACAGGGGACAGATACGCAGTATTTT. Its translation is CASSQSRGQGTDTQYF.

Worth noting for this clone: The sample carries other DNA sequences with the same CDR3. The CDR3 DNA sequence: TGTGCCAGCAGTTACGGGACAGCTAACTATGGCTACACCTTC. Its protein product is CASSYGTANYGYTF. V gene TRBV6-5 combines with J gene TRBJ1-2; TRBD1 aligns across 7 bases. The length of the CDR3 is 14 residues. The V segment lost 2 bases and the J segment 0 bases; nucleotides outside the gene matches: 0. Germline V lookup: CDR1 MNHEY, CDR2 SVGAGI.